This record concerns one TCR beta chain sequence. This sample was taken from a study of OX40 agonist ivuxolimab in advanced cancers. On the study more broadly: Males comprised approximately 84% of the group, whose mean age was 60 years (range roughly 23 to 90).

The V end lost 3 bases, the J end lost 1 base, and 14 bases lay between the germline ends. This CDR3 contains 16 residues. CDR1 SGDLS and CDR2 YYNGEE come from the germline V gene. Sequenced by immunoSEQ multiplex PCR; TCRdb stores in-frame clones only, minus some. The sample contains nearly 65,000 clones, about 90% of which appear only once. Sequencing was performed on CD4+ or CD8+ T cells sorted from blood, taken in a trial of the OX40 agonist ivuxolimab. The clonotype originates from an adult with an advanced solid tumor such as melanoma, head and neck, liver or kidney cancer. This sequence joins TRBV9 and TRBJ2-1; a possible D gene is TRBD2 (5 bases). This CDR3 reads CASSAYHGGSYNEQFF. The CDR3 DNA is TGTGCCAGCAGCGCCTACCACGGCGGGTCCTACAATGAGCAGTTCTTC.